The sequence of this TCR beta chain was determined in a study of blood T cell repertoires in COVID-19. Overall study context: Researchers got acute and convalescent COVID-19 samples from the United States, Italy and Spain. The cDNA or gDNA used as material had been derived from T cells, B-cell-depleted T cells, or PBMCs.

Germline-derived CDR1 and CDR2 are MNHNY and SVGAGI (reference sequence). V shed 6 bases, J shed 7 bases, and the junction held 10 bases outside the gene matches. The CDR3 is 16 amino acids. Per the study methods: Estimates of nucleated cell counts were drawn from the amplification of reference gene primers. TCRdb's copy holds only in-frame clones and misses some; the assay was immunoSEQ multiplex PCR. V and J calls and clone size are as listed in that table; D and trimming were resolved from the DNA. Of about 80,000 clones listed, around 78% are singletons. Sequencing was carried out using peripheral blood. The source of this sequence is a human donor in a cohort sampled during active COVID-19. This chain joins TRBV6-6 and TRBJ1-6; 9 positions match TRBD1. CDR3 coding DNA: TGTGCCAGCAGCTGGGACAGGGTCTCTTACAATTCACCCCTCCACTTT. This gives the protein CASSWDRVSYNSPLHF.